The 13 T cell receptor beta chains presented below share a single source sample, sequenced in a study of T cell responses to AZD1222 COVID-19 vaccine. The table came from immunoSEQ multiplex PCR; TCRdb's copy has only in-frame clones and leaves some out. Of roughly 120,000 clones listed, roughly 85% are singletons. The specimen was peripheral blood, collected 28 days after the second AZD1222 dose. These receptors originate from an adult who received the AZD1222 COVID-19 vaccine.

J is TRBJ2-7 and V is TRBV24-1; 7 positions agree with TRBD1. The CDR3 has 13 residues. CDR1 is KGHDR, CDR2 SFDVKD, per germline. With 2 bases clipped from V and 9 bases from J, the junction kept 6 bases outside the gene matches. CDR3 bases: TGTGCCACCAGTGATTACACAGGGGCTGCGCAGTACTTC. Its translation is CATSDYTGAAQYF.

The chain carries TRBV3-1 (or the pseudogene TRBV3-2) and TRBJ1-1, with unresolved D. Between the trimmed V and J ends, which lost 0 bases and 5 bases, there was a span of 10 bases. This CDR3 contains 14 residues. Germline assignment: CDR1 LGHDT and CDR2 YNNKEL (reference sequence). The CDR3 reads CASSQDRDGTEAFF. CDR3 coding DNA: TGTGCCAGCAGCCAAGATCGTGACGGTACTGAAGCTTTCTTT.

The chain is built from TRBV10-2 and TRBJ1-4; TRBD1 is a possible D gene (5 bases). Germline CDR1 reads WSHSY; CDR2 reads SAAADI. This CDR3 contains 12 residues. V lost 4 bases, J lost 17 bases, and 17 bases lay in between. CDR3 sequence (DNA): TGCGCCAGCAGTGGGATGTCGGGGGAAGAATTTTTT. As protein: CASSGMSGEEFF.

The rearrangement uses TRBV6-5 and TRBJ1-6, with D possibly matching TRBD1 (6 bases). CDR1 and CDR2 (germline): MNHEY, SVGAGI. This CDR3 region has 15 residues. Trimming cost V 7 bases and J 5 bases, with 15 bases left between them. DNA of the CDR3: TGTGCCAGCACCCTTGGACAGAGTCATAATTCACCCCTCCACTTT. It is translated as CASTLGQSHNSPLHF.

V and J are TRBV2 and TRBJ1-5; D might be TRBD1 (6 bases). CDR3 length equals 13 residues. Germline assignment: CDR1 SNHLY and CDR2 FYNNEI. V lost 7 bases, J lost 4 bases, and 11 bases lay in between. The CDR3 is CASKRGENQPQHF. In nucleotides, the CDR3 is TGTGCCAGCAAGAGGGGGGAAAATCAGCCCCAGCATTTT.

The chain has TRBV28 and TRBJ1-4, with TRBD1 matching 8 bases. V was clipped by 3 bases and J by 8 bases; unmatched bases: 5. Germline CDR1 and CDR2: MDHEN and SYDVKM. CDR3 length: 14 amino acids. The CDR3 coding sequence is TGTGCCAGCAGTTTCGGACAGGGCGCGGAAAAACTGTTTTTT. It codes for CASSFGQGAEKLFF.

J is TRBJ1-1 and V is TRBV4-3; D might be TRBD1 (5 bases). This CDR3 has 14 residues. Per germline, CDR1 LGHNA and CDR2 YSLEER. Trimming shortened V by 0 bases and J by 5 bases, and 10 bases separated the two germline ends. The CDR3 bases are TGCGCCAGCAGCCAAGAAATGAGGGGAACTGAAGCTTTCTTT. Amino acid sequence: CASSQEMRGTEAFF.

J is TRBJ2-7 and V is TRBV24-1; 9 bases match TRBD1. CDR3 size: 15 residues. Germline-derived CDR1 and CDR2 are KGHDR and SFDVKD. After removal of 4 bases from V and 4 bases from J, the junction contained 7 bases not matched to a gene. CDR3 in DNA: TGTGCCACCAGTGACACCCGACAGGGGGGATACGAGCAGTACTTC. Amino acids: CATSDTRQGGYEQYF.

The genes are TRBV3-1 (or the pseudogene TRBV3-2) and TRBJ1-5; no clear D. Trimming took 5 bases from V and 6 from J, leaving 14 bases between them. The CDR3 sequence is 14 residues long. Germline lookup yields CDR1 LGHDT and CDR2 YNNKEL (reference sequence). CDR3 protein: CASSAGGRGQPQHF. CDR3 bases: TGTGCCAGCAGCGCAGGAGGGCGCGGTCAGCCCCAGCATTTT.

This sequence joins TRBV7-9 and TRBJ2-2; unclear D gene. The CDR3 sequence is 14 residues long. Trimming stripped 4 bases from V and 8 bases from J, with 14 bases between. Per the germline V gene, CDR1 is SEHNR and CDR2 is FQNEAQ (reference sequence). As DNA, the CDR3 is TGTGCCAGCAGCTCAGTTGGAGTTTTGGGGGAGCTGTTTTTT. This gives the protein CASSSVGVLGELFF.

In this sample, this clone turned up a few times. The chain has TRBV28 and TRBJ2-7; D possibly uses TRBD1 or TRBD2 (6 bases each). CDR3 length equals 12 residues. The germline gives CDR1 MDHEN, CDR2 SYDVKM. V dropped 7 bases and J dropped 3 bases, with 10 bases sitting between them. The CDR3 DNA sequence: TGTGCCAGCAAGGGGGGCTTCTACGAGCAGTACTTC. Translating it yields CASKGGFYEQYF.

The V gene is TRBV3-1 (or the pseudogene TRBV3-2), the J gene TRBJ2-2; D might be TRBD2 (5 bases). The CDR3 loop spans 15 amino acids. CDR1 and CDR2 (germline): LGHDT, YNNKEL (reference sequence). The germline V and J ends were trimmed by 8 bases and 1 base, with 14 bases remaining between them. CDR3 coding DNA: TGTGCCAGCCGACGGACCGGGGAGAACACCGGGGAGCTGTTTTTT. The encoded protein is CASRRTGENTGELFF.

This clone was seen a few times. The same CDR3 arises from other DNA sequences in this sample as well. CDR3 DNA: TGTGCCAGCAGTCAGGGGGACTATGGCTACACCTTC. As protein: CASSQGDYGYTF. This rearrangement joins TRBV28 to TRBJ1-2, with 7 bases fitting TRBD1. The CDR3 sequence is 12 residues long. V lost 5 bases and J lost 3; bases outside the gene matches: 0. Germline CDR1 MDHEN, CDR2 SYDVKM.